Listed below are T cell receptor beta chains from one sample, sequenced in a study of chemoradiotherapy in HPV16-positive cancers. TCRdb's copy holds only in-frame clones and misses some; the assay was immunoSEQ multiplex PCR. The sample has some 11,000 clones, 90% seen once. This sample was gathered from a patient who underwent chemoradiotherapy. The receptors here all came from a human donor with HPV-associated anogenital cancer. Both conserved end residues are part of each CDR3. Fields, in order: D gene, V gene, J gene, clone size, CDR3 DNA, CDR3 protein. D genes are given only for firm matches. Only part of the rows carry a size: once, few, many, or a class if the clone is expanded.

D: -; V: TRBV6-1; J: TRBJ2-5; size: -; DNA: TGTGCCAGCAGTGAAGCGCTTCAAGGAGGAGAGACCCAGTACTTC; CDR3: CASSEALQGGETQYF
D: -; V: TRBV20-1; J: TRBJ1-1; size: -; DNA: TGCAGTGTCGGGACATTGGGAGCTTTCTTT; CDR3: CSVGTLGAFF
D: -; V: TRBV10-2; J: TRBJ2-7; size: once; DNA: TGCGCCAGCAGTGACAGGGAGTACGAGCAGTACTTC; CDR3: CASSDREYEQYF
D: TRBD2; V: TRBV9; J: TRBJ2-5; size: once; DNA: TGTGCCAGCAGCGACTCAGCGGGGGGGCCGCAAGAGACCCAGTACTTC; CDR3: CASSDSAGGPQETQYF
D: -; V: TRBV25-1; J: TRBJ1-1; size: -; DNA: TGTGCCAGCAGTGATTGGGGGCAGAACACTGAAGCTTTCTTT; CDR3: CASSDWGQNTEAFF
D: TRBD1; V: TRBV19; J: TRBJ2-5; size: -; DNA: TGTGCCAGTAGTACTGAGGGGGACAGGCCCCAAGAGACCCAGTACTTC; CDR3: CASSTEGDRPQETQYF
D: TRBD1; V: TRBV5-4; J: TRBJ1-1; size: -; DNA: TGTGCCAGCAGCTTGGAGGGTCGGGCGGGCAGGGGGGCTGAAGCTTTCTTT; CDR3: CASSLEGRAGRGAEAFF
D: -; V: TRBV15; J: TRBJ1-2; size: -; DNA: TGTGCCACCAGCAGAGTAGGAACGGGACACTATGGCTACACCTTC; CDR3: CATSRVGTGHYGYTF
D: TRBD2; V: TRBV7-6; J: TRBJ2-1; size: -; DNA: TGTGCCAGCAGCCGGGCTAGCGGTAACAATGAGCAGTTCTTC; CDR3: CASSRASGNNEQFF
D: -; V: TRBV7-2; J: TRBJ2-1; size: -; DNA: TGTGCCAGCAGCTTAGGCTACCCCCATGAGCAGTTCTTC; CDR3: CASSLGYPHEQFF
D: TRBD1; V: TRBV14; J: TRBJ1-2; size: -; DNA: TGTGCCAGCAGCCACGAAGGACAGGGGGTGCGAGGCTACACCTTC; CDR3: CASSHEGQGVRGYTF
D: TRBD2; V: TRBV25-1; J: TRBJ2-5; size: -; DNA: TGTGCCAGCAGTGAAACTAGCGGGGACCAAGAGACCCAGTACTTC; CDR3: CASSETSGDQETQYF
D: TRBD1; V: TRBV7-2; J: TRBJ2-7; size: -; DNA: TGTGCCAGCAGCTTGGGACAGGGGGGTACCTACGAGCAGTACTTC; CDR3: CASSLGQGGTYEQYF
D: -; V: TRBV30; J: TRBJ1-1; size: once; DNA: TGTGCCTGGAGTTTAGCCAGGGGCACTGAAGCTTTCTTT; CDR3: CAWSLARGTEAFF
D: -; V: TRBV7-2; J: TRBJ2-2; size: -; DNA: TGTGCCAGCAGCTCCGCGGGCCTCAACACCGGGGAGCTGTTTTTT; CDR3: CASSSAGLNTGELFF
D: -; V: TRBV6-5; J: TRBJ2-7; size: -; DNA: TGTGCCAGCAGTTACTCCGCAGGCGGCTCCTACGAGCAGTACTTC; CDR3: CASSYSAGGSYEQYF
D: -; V: TRBV5-1; J: TRBJ2-1; size: -; DNA: TGCGCCAGCAGCTTGACAGGGCCGAACAATGAGCAGTTCTTC; CDR3: CASSLTGPNNEQFF
D: TRBD2; V: TRBV7-9; J: TRBJ2-1; size: -; DNA: TGTGCCAGCAGCTTAGTAGCGGGGGGGTTCTACAATGAGCAGTTCTTC; CDR3: CASSLVAGGFYNEQFF
D: -; V: TRBV29-1; J: TRBJ2-3; size: -; DNA: TGCAGCGCCTCAGCCTTTTACAGCGATACGCAGTATTTT; CDR3: CSASAFYSDTQYF
D: TRBD1; V: TRBV5-4; J: TRBJ1-3; size: -; DNA: TGTGCCAGCAGCTTGGCGGGACAGTCTGGAAACACCATATATTTT; CDR3: CASSLAGQSGNTIYF
D: -; V: TRBV7-8; J: TRBJ2-2; size: -; DNA: TGTGCCAGCAGCCTAATAAACACCGGGGAGCTGTTTTTT; CDR3: CASSLINTGELFF
D: -; V: TRBV14; J: TRBJ2-1; size: -; DNA: TGTGCCAGCAGCCCCGGGACACACAATGAGCAGTTCTTC; CDR3: CASSPGTHNEQFF
D: TRBD2; V: TRBV30; J: TRBJ2-5; size: -; DNA: TGTGCCTGGAGTGCCCTAGCGGGGGGGCGGGAGACCCAGTACTTC; CDR3: CAWSALAGGRETQYF
D: TRBD1; V: TRBV30; J: TRBJ1-4; size: -; DNA: TGTGCCTGGAGTCACGGACAGGGGGCTTCGGGGGAAAAACTGTTTTTT; CDR3: CAWSHGQGASGEKLFF
D: TRBD2; V: TRBV5-1; J: TRBJ2-4; size: -; DNA: TGCGCCAGCAGCCCCACAACCTTAGCGGGCAAAAACATTCAGTACTTC; CDR3: CASSPTTLAGKNIQYF
D: -; V: TRBV30; J: TRBJ2-5; size: -; DNA: TGTGCCTGGAGTTATGACGGAAGGTCAGAGACCCAGTACTTC; CDR3: CAWSYDGRSETQYF
D: TRBD2; V: TRBV13; J: TRBJ2-7; size: -; DNA: TGTGCCAGCAGCTTAGGGCTAGCGGGAGGGCCGGGGGAGCAGTACTTC; CDR3: CASSLGLAGGPGEQYF